These T cell receptor beta chains were read from a single sample in a study of a mutant IDH1 vaccine in newly diagnosed glioma. Profiling relied on immunoSEQ multiplex PCR, and the TCRdb table lists in-frame clones only, not all of them. The sample contains about 65,000 clones, about 85% of which appear only once. No antigen has been assigned to these receptors. Sequences were derived from PBMCs, sampled from a glioma patient whose treatment included an IDH1 peptide vaccine. Receptors originate from a man aged 25 to 45 with glioma. Both conserved end residues are part of each CDR3. Some rows mark clone size as missing; the rest say once, few, many or name a class of expanded clone.

size | V | CDR3
- | TRBV10-2 | CASSVAGFGGYTF
- | TRBV29-1 | CSVAPRVLAGVGANEQFF
- | TRBV5-1 | CASSLIFQGAINSGANVLTF
- | TRBV19 | CASSIGPVGFSQTEAFF
- | TRBV7-8 | CASSLGGRTYEQYF
- | TRBV29-1 | CSVEKGPNEQFF
- | TRBV18 | CASSSTGHVNTEAFF
once | TRBV7-2 | CASSSRDKVYNEQFF
- | TRBV7-2 | CASSLGALATYEQYF
- | TRBV14 | CASSQTPSERLHHEQYF
- | TRBV10-1 | CASSDITGSSYNEQFF
- | TRBV7-8 | CASSLERGTLSYEQYF
- | TRBV6-6 | CASSPGTRAGELFF
- | TRBV19 | CASSYLGGDEQYF
- | TRBV4-1 | CASSPNRTSGGFSYEQYF
- | TRBV7-6 | CASSLVGSTATNEKLFF
- | TRBV7-9 | CASSPTPNSPLHF
few | TRBV2 | CASSDLDGQETQYF
- | TRBV4-1 | CASSPAENRAITDTQYF
- | TRBV7-9 | CASRRPDRDYGYTF
- | TRBV6-1 | CASSVPPGREYTDTQYF
- | TRBV7-9 | CASSWVPVPDTQYF
- | TRBV11-2 | CASSLNRGWQSGTEAFF
- | TRBV18 | CASSPNGWVEAFF
- | TRBV19 | CASTLVGTGENEKLFF